The sequence of this T cell receptor beta chain was determined in a study of STAT3 mutations in large granular lymphocyte leukemia. General study results and limits: All newly emerging clones after therapy were STAT3 wild type. Every T-LGLL patient had at least one immunodominant TCRbeta clonotype.

Data came from immunoSEQ multiplex PCR; TCRdb stores just in-frame clones and leaves some out. The sample holds under 20,000 clones, around 93% seen once. CDR3 length: 14 amino acids. Germline V CDR1 and CDR2: SGHDT, YYEEEE. J was trimmed by 6 bases and V by 6 bases; bases with no gene match: 8. Remarks on this clone: The antigen is not known.

The chain links TRBV5-6 to TRBJ2-3; 9 positions agree with TRBD2. The receptor's source is a man aged 55 to 70 with T-cell large granular lymphocyte leukemia. Some clones in this sample may be carry-over from other donors' samples. The sequenced material came from peripheral blood mononuclear cells. The CDR3 sequence: CASTEGGRGDTQYF. The CDR3 DNA reads TGTGCCAGCACCGAGGGCGGGAGGGGGGATACGCAGTATTTT.